The next 6 T cell receptor beta chains were all read from a single sample in a study of T cells in Graves' hyperthyroidism and ophthalmopathy. Regions amplified from RNA transcripts were the TCR beta CDR3 regions. A set of HTBI primers served as the primers for a first-round RT-PCR of the TCR CDR3. A single record per CDR3 protein comes from TCRdb applying MiXCR to the multiplex PCR reads. The sample yields fewer than 550,000 distinct CDR3 sequences, about 15% seen once. The specimen sequenced was blood. Every receptor here comes from a woman under 30 with Graves' hyperthyroidism.

A note on this clonotype: This may arise from a read error, as a much more abundant clone is one base away. The chain links TRBV27 to TRBJ1-5; D is possibly TRBD1 (6 bases). The CDR3 spans 15 residues. Germline CDR1 is MNHEY and CDR2 is SMNVEV (reference sequence). V was clipped by 4 bases and J by 2 bases, with 12 bases between them. DNA for the CDR3: TGTGCCAGCAGTTCGCGAGGGGGGGGCAATCAGCCCCAGCATTTT. Encoded protein: CASSSRGGGNQPQHF.

There are many counts of this clonotype. This chain uses TRBV15 with TRBJ1-5; tentative D call: TRBD1 (5 bases). This CDR3 is 14 amino acids long. V was shortened by 6 bases and J by 5 bases, with 14 bases between the two germline ends. Germline V CDR1 and CDR2: LNHNV, YYDKDF (reference sequence). The CDR3: CATRAGRGHQPQHF. CDR3 DNA: TGTGCCACCAGAGCGGGGCGAGGTCATCAGCCCCAGCATTTT.

This clonotype was seen more than once but under ten times. This rearrangement joins TRBV14 to TRBJ1-1, with 7 bases matching TRBD1. From germline, CDR1 is SGHDN and CDR2 FVKESK. V was pared by 4 bases and J by 7 bases, with 9 bases of the junction left unmatched. The CDR3 spans 14 residues. For the CDR3, the DNA is TGTGCCAGCAGCCTTTTATTCCGGGACAGTGAAGCTTTCTTT. Its translation: CASSLLFRDSEAFF.

This clonotype has only a few counts. The gene calls are TRBV7-6 and TRBJ2-3, with 8 bases fitting TRBD1. The germline V gene has CDR1 SGHVS and CDR2 FNYEAQ. The CDR3 runs 16 residues. The V segment lost 4 bases and the J segment 1 base; nucleotides outside the gene matches: 7. CDR3 in DNA: TGTGCCAGCAGCTCAAGACAGGGGTGGGGCACAGATACGCAGTATTTT. It translates to CASSSRQGWGTDTQYF.

This clonotype has ten or more counts. The rearrangement uses TRBV24-1 and TRBJ2-1; tentative D call: TRBD1 (5 bases). The CDR3 totals 13 residues. V shed 7 bases and J shed 4 bases, with 10 bases lying between them. Germline CDR1 KGHDR, CDR2 SFDVKD. The CDR3 DNA sequence: TGTGCCACCAGCGCCGACAGATACAATGAGCAGTTCTTC. Translating it yields CATSADRYNEQFF.

This clonotype was counted ten times or more. The chain uses TRBV7-9 and TRBJ1-1; D is undetermined. Germline V gene data show CDR1 as SEHNR and CDR2 as FQNEAQ (reference sequence). The CDR3 has 17 amino acids. The V gene lost 2 bases and the J gene lost 0 bases, with 16 bases spanning the gap. CDR3 in DNA: TGTGCCAGCAGCTTAAGGCCGCCGACCTCCATGAACACTGAAGCTTTCTTT. This sequence encodes CASSLRPPTSMNTEAFF.